The entry below gives a single T cell receptor (beta chain) sequence along with its context. Via MiXCR, TCRdb re-called the RT-PCR reads, giving one row per CDR3 protein. The sample has around 700,000 distinct CDR3 sequences; 13% to 15% are singletons. CDR1 and CDR2 (germline): MDHEN, SYDVKM. The CDR3 covers 15 residues. Trimming pared 6 bases from V and 5 bases from J, leaving 19 bases between. The receptor was isolated from a female donor in good health, serving as a healthy control. The sequenced sample was memory CD4+ T cells from blood. V and J are TRBV28 and TRBJ2-5; a weak D match, TRBD1 (6 bases). The CDR3 loop is CASRTNEGGGETQYF. The CDR3, as DNA: TGTGCCAGCAGGACGAACGAAGGGGGTGGGGAGACCCAGTACTTC.